The 21 T cell receptor beta chains below were found in one sample sequenced in a study. Each CDR3 protein gets one entry after TCRdb re-called the 5' RACE reads with MiXCR. This sample yields roughly 40,000 distinct CDR3 sequences, of which under 20% are seen a single time; 2.8% belongs to the top ten. Sequenced material: naive CD4+ T cells sorted from a lymph node. Subset here: naive CD4+ T cells, CD4+CD45RA+CD25-. The receptor source for this set is a female donor with breast cancer.

A word on this clonotype: A junction end diverges from the germline sequence, so it may reflect a read error. This sequence joins TRBV3-1 and TRBJ2-7, with 14 bases that match TRBD2. Germline-derived CDR1 and CDR2 are LGHDT and YNNKEL (reference sequence). This CDR3 is built from 14 residues. Written as DNA, the CDR3 is TGTGCCAGCAGCCGGGGACTAGCGGGAGACGAGCAGTGCTTC. Encoded protein: CASSRGLAGDEQCF.

The chain links TRBV12-3 or TRBV12-4 to TRBJ2-5; D is undetermined. V lost 5 bases, J lost 5 bases, and 6 bases lay in between. The CDR3 runs 11 residues. DNA of the CDR3: TGTGCCAGCAGTATACGGGAGACCCAGTACTTC. Its translation is CASSIRETQYF.

This clonotype was recorded at least ten times. The V call is TRBV4-1, the J call TRBJ1-2; perhaps TRBD1 as D (5 bases). The CDR3 runs 15 residues. V was cut by 1 base and J by 4 bases, with 13 bases left in between. Germline values: CDR1 MGHRA, CDR2 YSYEKL. CDR3 DNA sequence: TGCGCCAGCAGCCAAGTCCCCAGGGTCTCCTATGGCTACACCTTC. Protein sequence: CASSQVPRVSYGYTF.

This clonotype was seen only a few times. This chain connects TRBV24-1 to TRBJ2-1; D is perhaps TRBD1 or TRBD2 (5 bases each). Germline CDR1 KGHDR, CDR2 SFDVKD. Deletions cut 5 bases from V and 5 bases from J, with 12 bases between. The CDR3 consists of 14 residues. The CDR3 DNA reads as TGTGCCACCAGTGTCGCCGGGACGAACAATGAGCAGTTCTTC. Translating it yields CATSVAGTNNEQFF.

As to this clonotype: A read error is possible here, since a much larger clone lies one base away. This chain connects TRBV25-1 to TRBJ2-7, with D unresolved. Germline V gives CDR1 MGHDK, CDR2 SYGVNS. CDR3 length: 11 residues. The chain's CDR3 is CASSGYYVQYF. CDR3 bases: TGTGCCAGCAGTGGGTACTACGTGCAGTACTTC.

This clonotype was seen more than once but under ten times. The chain employs TRBV19 and TRBJ2-1, with D unclear. The CDR3 has 15 residues. Germline lookup yields CDR1 LNHDA and CDR2 SQIVND (reference sequence). The V end lost 7 bases, the J end lost 0 bases, and 13 bases lay between the germline ends. The CDR3 sequence: CASKPRFPSYNEQFF. The DNA for the CDR3 is TGTGCCAGTAAGCCTAGGTTCCCCTCCTACAATGAGCAGTTCTTC. The whole variable domain, remainder taken from reference TRBV19 and TRBJ2-1, is DGGITQSPKYLFRKEGQNVTLSCEQNLNHDAMYWYRQDPGQGLRLIYYSQIVNDFQKGDIAEGYSVSREKKESFPLTVTSAQKNPTAFYLCASKPRFPSYNEQFFGPGTRLTVL.

The chain is built from TRBV7-2 and TRBJ2-7, with D maybe TRBD2 (7 bases). The germline CDR1 and CDR2 sequences are SGHTA and FQGNSA. The ends were cut back, 1 base at V and 13 bases at J, with 17 bases in the middle. This CDR3 has 13 residues. For the CDR3, the DNA is TGTGCCAGCAGCTTAGGCGGGGGCCCTGCGTTATACTTC. Protein sequence: CASSLGGGPALYF. Looking up the rest from reference TRBV7-2 and TRBJ2-7 gives the full variable domain: GAGVSQSPSNKVTEKGKDVELRCDPISGHTALYWYRQSLGQGLEFLIYFQGNSAPDKSGLPSDRFSAERTGGSVSTLTIQRTQQEDSAVYLCASSLGGGPALYFGPGTRLTVT.

The chain is built from TRBV27 and TRBJ1-2, with D tentatively TRBD1 (6 bases). Germline V lookup: CDR1 MNHEY, CDR2 SMNVEV (reference sequence). The CDR3 contains 15 residues. Trimming cost V 0 bases and J 6 bases, with 14 bases left between them. The CDR3 sequence is CASSLSRQDPNGYTF. The CDR3 DNA sequence: TGTGCCAGCAGTTTATCTCGACAGGACCCTAATGGCTACACCTTC.

This clonotype was detected ten times or more. The junction does not match germline at one end; this may be a read error. J is TRBJ2-5 and V is TRBV7-7; tentative D call: TRBD2 (6 bases). CDR3 length equals 16 residues. Germline V lookup: CDR1 SSHAT, CDR2 FNYEAQ (reference sequence). For the CDR3, the DNA is TGTGCTAGCAGCTCCTTAGCGGTAGAACCGCAAGAGACCCAGTACTTC. Translation: CASSSLAVEPQETQYF.

Only a few counts were recorded for this clonotype. The genes are TRBV5-1 and TRBJ2-1; 9 nucleotides line up with TRBD2. The CDR3 loop spans 17 amino acids. Germline assignment: CDR1 SGHRS and CDR2 YFSETQ. After removal of 2 bases from V and 1 base from J, the junction contained 7 bases not matched to a gene. The CDR3 is CASSLASGVQSYNEQFF. The CDR3 DNA reads as TGCGCCAGCAGCTTAGCTAGCGGGGTTCAGTCCTACAATGAGCAGTTCTTC.

This clonotype occurred a few times. Given a much more abundant clone one base away, this may be a read error. This chain links TRBV29-1 with TRBJ2-3; 9 positions agree with TRBD2. Trimming took 4 bases from V and 9 from J; bases not matched to a gene: 8. The CDR3 runs to 13 residues. Per germline, CDR1 SQVTM and CDR2 ANQGSEA. The CDR3 sequence: CSVGSGRLETQYF. The CDR3 region has the DNA TGCAGCGTTGGAAGCGGGAGGTTGGAAACGCAGTATTTT.

This clonotype was observed a few times. This chain links TRBV6-5 with TRBJ1-1; D is unresolved. CDR3 length equals 10 residues. V was shortened by 8 bases and J by 3 bases, with 4 bases between the two germline ends. The germline gives CDR1 MNHEY, CDR2 SVGAGI. The CDR3 sequence: CASGHTEAFF. DNA for the CDR3: TGTGCCAGCGGGCACACTGAAGCTTTCTTT.

As concerns this clonotype: The junction departs from the called germline gene at one end, perhaps through a read error. The chain carries TRBV7-2 and TRBJ1-2, with D unresolved. The CDR3 contains 13 residues. The germline gives CDR1 SGHTA, CDR2 FQGNSA. CDR3 protein: CASGFRRNYGYTF. The CDR3 region has the DNA TGTGCCAGCGGCTTCCGACGGAACTATGGCTACACCTTC.

This clonotype came up many times. V usage is TRBV7-8 and J usage is TRBJ2-5, with a possible D match to TRBD2 (5 bases). Germline V CDR1 and CDR2: SGHVS, FQNEAQ. Trimming left V 5 bases short and J 5 bases short, with 15 bases between. The CDR3 contains 14 residues. In DNA, the CDR3 is TGTGCCAGCAGCAAAGGACTCCTCGCCGAGACCCAGTACTTC. As protein: CASSKGLLAETQYF.

The gene calls are TRBV20-1 and TRBJ1-1; TRBD1 matches 9 bases. J was trimmed by 1 base and V by 2 bases; bases with no gene match: 2. Germline CDR1 DFQATT, CDR2 SNEGSKA (reference sequence). The CDR3 contains 14 residues. Written as DNA, the CDR3 is TGCAGTGCTAGACCGGGACAGGGGAACACTGAAGCTTTCTTT. Residues: CSARPGQGNTEAFF.

About this clonotype itself: A much more abundant neighbour one base away suggests this may be a read error. The chain is built from TRBV5-6 and TRBJ1-2; D gene ambiguous. CDR1 SGHDT and CDR2 YYEEEE come from the germline V gene. The CDR3 spans 13 residues. CDR3 coding DNA: TGTGCCAACAGCCCTACGGGGATCGGTGGCTACACCTTC. Protein product: CANSPTGIGGYTF. Filled out from reference TRBV5-6 and TRBJ1-2, the complete variable domain reads DAGVTQSPTHLIKTRGQQVTLRCSPKSGHDTVSWYQQALGQGPQFIFQYYEEEERQRGNFPDRFSGHQFPNYSSELNVNALLLGDSALYLCANSPTGIGGYTFGSGTRLTVV.

This clonotype came up many times. This chain joins TRBV15 and TRBJ2-1, with 9 bases that match TRBD2. Germline V gene lookup returns CDR1 LNHNV and CDR2 YYDKDF (reference sequence). V gave up 0 bases and J gave up 9 bases; unmatched junction bases: 6. CDR3 length equals 15 residues. In DNA, the CDR3 is TGTGCCACCAGCAGAGATAGCGGGAGACTTTTTGAGCAGTTCTTC. It translates to CATSRDSGRLFEQFF. The full variable domain, with the rest looked up from reference TRBV15 and TRBJ2-1, is DAMVIQNPRYQVTQFGKPVTLSCSQTLNHNVMYWYQQKSSQAPKLLFHYYDKDFNNEADTPDNFQSRRPNTSFCFLDIRSPGLGDTAMYLCATSRDSGRLFEQFFGPGTRLTVL.

This clonotype has only a few counts. The CDR3 DNA follows: TGCGCCAGCAGCTTGGTACAGGCTGGGGACATTCAGTACTTC. This codes for CASSLVQAGDIQYF. V gene TRBV5-1 combines with J gene TRBJ2-4; a possible D gene is TRBD1 (5 bases). Deletions cut 0 bases from V and 8 bases from J, with 12 bases between. Germline V lookup: CDR1 SGHRS, CDR2 YFSETQ. The CDR3 consists of 14 residues.

This clonotype has ten or more counts. This chain uses TRBV24-1 with TRBJ1-2; D is perhaps TRBD1 (5 bases). The CDR3 consists of 15 residues. The V and J ends lost 4 bases and 8 bases respectively, with 19 bases between them. The V gene's germline CDR1 is KGHDR and CDR2 SFDVKD. CDR3 DNA sequence: TGTGCCACCAGTGAAGGAACCCCAGGGTCGAGCGGCTACACCTTC. Protein sequence: CATSEGTPGSSGYTF.

This clonotype has a count of ten or more. In DNA form, the CDR3 reads TGCAGTGCTAAATTAGACGGGGTCGGCACTGAAGCTTTCTTT. Translated: CSAKLDGVGTEAFF. The chain combines TRBV20-1 with TRBJ1-1; no clear D gene. Trimming pared 4 bases from V and 4 bases from J, leaving 16 bases between. The CDR3 covers 14 residues. Germline loops: CDR1 DFQATT, CDR2 SNEGSKA (reference sequence).

The chain recombines TRBV10-3 with TRBJ2-6; the match to TRBD2 covers 14 bases. The CDR3 has 18 amino acids. J lost 4 bases, V lost 6 bases, and 8 bases had no gene match. CDR1 and CDR2 (germline): ENHRY, SYGVKD. The CDR3 protein is CAISPSGLAGAGANVLTF. The CDR3 bases are TGTGCCATCAGCCCTTCGGGACTAGCGGGAGCCGGGGCCAACGTCCTGACTTTC.